One sample yielded the 30 T cell receptor beta chains listed below, sequenced in a study of vaccination and CD4 T cells after COVID-19. Their antigen targets remain unknown. CD4+ T cells that had been cultured provided DNA sequenced with the Oncomine TCR Beta short-read assay. TCRdb fed the PCR reads into MiXCR, producing one record per CDR3 protein. The sample has approximately 13,000 distinct CDR3 sequences, 55% to 75% seen once. Stated treatment: approximately 10-day PBMC culture with coronavirus spike peptide pools or control peptides (ViraFEST assay). The material sequenced was CD4+ T cells from blood, cultured in vitro. These receptor sequences come from a human donor who had recovered from COVID-19.

V is TRBV15 and J is TRBJ1-3; D perhaps matches TRBD1 (5 bases). The germline V and J ends were trimmed by 0 bases and 0 bases, with 9 bases remaining between them. The germline V gene encodes CDR1 LNHNV and CDR2 YYDKDF (reference sequence). This CDR3 is built from 16 residues. CDR3 nucleotides: TGTGCCACCAGCAGAGAGGGGGGAAGCTCTGGAAACACCATATATTTT. This sequence encodes CATSREGGSSGNTIYF.

The chain couples TRBV2 to TRBJ1-6, with TRBD1 matching 7 bases. The CDR3 loop spans 13 amino acids. Germline loops: CDR1 SNHLY, CDR2 FYNNEI. The V gene end was trimmed by 7 bases and the J gene end by 8 bases; junction bases not matched to a gene: 5. CDR3 in amino acids: CASTTGLDSPLHF. CDR3 sequence (DNA): TGTGCCAGCACGACAGGGCTGGATTCACCCCTCCACTTT.

The genes are TRBV5-4 and TRBJ2-3, with TRBD2 identical over 8 bases. Germline V gene lookup returns CDR1 SGHNT and CDR2 YYREEE (reference sequence). V gave up 3 bases and J gave up 4 bases; unmatched junction bases: 13. CDR3 length: 17 amino acids. CDR3 bases: TGTGCCAGCAGCTGGGGGCTGGCGGGAGGCCGGGCAGATACGCAGTATTTT. This encodes CASSWGLAGGRADTQYF.

Remarks on this clonotype: One end of the junction varies from germline; a read error may be responsible. The V gene is TRBV19, the J gene TRBJ2-7; TRBD1 matches 8 bases. CDR1 and CDR2 (germline): LNHDA, SQIVND (reference sequence). This CDR3 has 15 amino acids. CDR3 DNA sequence: TGTGCTAGTAGTGCAGGACAGGGAAACGCGTACGAGCAGTACTTC. Translation gives CASSAGQGNAYEQYF.

V is TRBV7-2 and J is TRBJ2-3; D not certain. The CDR3 sequence is 14 residues long. Germline CDR1 reads SGHTA; CDR2 reads FQGNSA. V lost 1 base and J 0 bases, leaving 5 bases between the germline ends. CDR3 DNA: TGTGCCAGCAGCTTAGAGTTCAGCACAGATACGCAGTATTTT. Protein sequence: CASSLEFSTDTQYF.

CDR3 DNA sequence: TGTGCCAGCAGACTAAACCCAAGTATTGGCACAGATACGCAGTATTTT. The encoded protein is CASRLNPSIGTDTQYF. This chain connects TRBV6-4 to TRBJ2-3; D unclear. CDR1 and CDR2 from the germline V gene are MRHNA and SNTAGT. The CDR3 loop spans 16 amino acids. The V end was cut by 6 bases, the J end by 1 base, with 17 bases between.

The CDR3 is CASRATVYEQYF. The CDR3 nucleotides are TGTGCCAGCAGGGCGACAGTCTACGAGCAGTACTTC. The chain is built from TRBV28 and TRBJ2-7; weak D call: TRBD1 (5 bases). The CDR3 contains 12 residues. Per germline, CDR1 MDHEN and CDR2 SYDVKM. With 6 bases removed from V and 3 bases from J, the gap between germline ends came to 9 bases.

This clonotype has only a few counts. This chain uses TRBV6-1 with TRBJ2-3; a possible D gene is TRBD1 (5 bases). Trimming shortened V by 3 bases and J by 6 bases, and 7 bases separated the two germline ends. The germline gives CDR1 MNHNS, CDR2 SASEGT. CDR3 length: 12 amino acids. CDR3 DNA: TGTGCCAGCAGTGACCAGGGCGATACGCAGTATTTT. As protein: CASSDQGDTQYF.

The J gene is TRBJ2-7, the V gene TRBV27; 8 bases match TRBD2. This CDR3 is built from 15 residues. The V and J ends lost 3 bases and 1 base, in that order; junction bases with no gene match: 5. Per germline, CDR1 MNHEY and CDR2 SMNVEV (reference sequence). The CDR3 nucleotides read TGTGCCAGCAGTTTCGGGAGGGCCATATCCTACGAGCAGTACTTC. Protein sequence: CASSFGRAISYEQYF.

The chain employs TRBV20-1 and TRBJ1-1; no clear D gene. There are 13 residues in the CDR3. Germline V gives CDR1 DFQATT, CDR2 SNEGSKA (reference sequence). V was shortened by 6 bases and J by 5 bases, with 16 bases between the two germline ends. The CDR3 DNA is TGCAGTGCCAGTGAAACCTCCAAAACTGAAGCTTTCTTT. It encodes CSASETSKTEAFF.

CDR3 in amino acids: CASSNRARSFPPQHF. Written as DNA, the CDR3 is TGTGCCAGTAGTAATAGGGCCAGGAGCTTTCCGCCCCAGCATTTT. The chain employs TRBV19 and TRBJ1-5; D is undetermined. CDR1 and CDR2 (germline): LNHDA, SQIVND (reference sequence). V was cut by 4 bases and J by 9 bases, with 19 bases left in between. This CDR3 spans 15 amino acids.

This clonotype was seen only once. The gene calls are TRBV10-1 and TRBJ2-1; TRBD2 matches 11 bases. This CDR3 region has 15 residues. V was clipped by 3 bases and J by 9 bases; unmatched bases: 7. CDR1 WNHNN and CDR2 SYGVQD come from the germline V gene (reference sequence). CDR3 amino acids: CASSDTSGSLSEQFF. The CDR3 coding sequence is TGCGCCAGCAGTGATACTAGCGGGAGTCTCAGTGAGCAGTTCTTC.

The chain combines TRBV25-1 with TRBJ2-1, with D maybe TRBD1 (6 bases). V lost 6 bases, J lost 0 bases, and 12 bases lay in between. This CDR3 is built from 15 residues. Per germline, CDR1 MGHDK and CDR2 SYGVNS. For the CDR3, the DNA is TGTGCCAGCAGGAGGGGGACAAGCTCCTACAATGAGCAGTTCTTC. As protein: CASRRGTSSYNEQFF.

The gene calls are TRBV19 and TRBJ1-2; possibly TRBD1 for D (5 bases). The CDR3 is 15 amino acids. In germline, CDR1 is LNHDA, CDR2 SQIVND (reference sequence). Trimming took 5 bases from V and 0 from J, leaving 13 bases between them. For the CDR3, the DNA is TGTGCCAGTAGTCTCGGGACGGTTCCTAACTATGGCTACACCTTC. It translates to CASSLGTVPNYGYTF.

This chain joins TRBV19 and TRBJ1-5; D not resolved. The length of the CDR3 is 14 residues. Germline-derived CDR1 and CDR2 are LNHDA and SQIVND (reference sequence). The V end was cut by 3 bases, the J end by 4 bases, with 10 bases between. DNA for the CDR3: TGTGCCAGTAGTATTCGCGAGGGAAATCAGCCCCAGCATTTT. This translates into CASSIREGNQPQHF.

This chain joins TRBV7-2 and TRBJ2-2; tentatively, D is TRBD1 or TRBD2 (5 bases each). Per the germline V gene, CDR1 is SGHTA and CDR2 is FQGNSA. With 1 base removed from V and 4 bases from J, the gap between germline ends came to 10 bases. The CDR3 loop spans 15 amino acids. The CDR3 DNA is TGTGCCAGCAGCTTAGGGGGGATTGGCACCGGGGAGCTGTTTTTT. This encodes CASSLGGIGTGELFF.

The chain recombines TRBV20-1 with TRBJ1-1; perhaps TRBD1 as D (5 bases). The germline V gene encodes CDR1 DFQATT and CDR2 SNEGSKA (reference sequence). Trimming pared 3 bases from V and 2 bases from J, leaving 13 bases between. The CDR3 has 14 amino acids. CDR3 in amino acids: CSARPTGRNTEAFF. The CDR3 nucleotides are TGCAGTGCTAGGCCCACAGGCCGAAACACTGAAGCTTTCTTT.

The chain joins TRBV2 to TRBJ2-7; 7 bases match TRBD1. CDR1 SNHLY and CDR2 FYNNEI come from the germline V gene. This CDR3 contains 14 residues. Trimming at V came to 4 bases and at J to 2 bases, leaving 5 bases not matched to a gene. The CDR3: CASSVQGHTYEQYF. The DNA for the CDR3 is TGTGCCAGCAGTGTACAGGGGCATACCTACGAGCAGTACTTC.

The J gene is TRBJ1-2, the V gene TRBV27; D remains ambiguous. Germline loops: CDR1 MNHEY, CDR2 SMNVEV (reference sequence). V lost 3 bases to trimming and J lost 2 bases, with 16 bases between them. The CDR3 covers 16 residues. CDR3 DNA sequence: TGTGCCAGCAGTTTTAACCCCCCTTCGGGGAACTATGGCTACACCTTC. Translation gives CASSFNPPSGNYGYTF.

The chain joins TRBV2 to TRBJ2-5, with TRBD1 identical over 9 bases. This CDR3 is built from 14 residues. V shed 6 bases, J shed 5 bases, and the junction held 7 bases outside the gene matches. Looked up from germline, CDR1 is SNHLY and CDR2 is FYNNEI. Here the CDR3 DNA reads TGTGCCAGCAGCCCACAGGGGGCGGGGGAGACCCAGTACTTC. Its protein is CASSPQGAGETQYF.

The sample holds a few counts of this clonotype. The chain joins TRBV7-6 to TRBJ1-1; D gene unclear. The length of the CDR3 is 17 residues. Germline V gives CDR1 SGHVS, CDR2 FNYEAQ. V lost 3 bases to trimming and J lost 2 bases, with 19 bases between them. The CDR3 sequence: CASSFTNWAGGNTEAFF. Written as DNA, the CDR3 is TGTGCCAGCAGCTTTACTAATTGGGCAGGCGGTAACACTGAAGCTTTCTTT.

The chain is built from TRBV20-1 and TRBJ2-7, with D tentatively TRBD2 (6 bases). From germline, CDR1 is DFQATT and CDR2 SNEGSKA (reference sequence). The CDR3 sequence is 15 residues long. Trimming shortened V by 3 bases and J by 3 bases, and 18 bases separated the two germline ends. CDR3 nucleotide sequence: TGCAGTGCTAGTCTAAACTATGGAGGGCGCTACGAGCAGTACTTC. It translates to CSASLNYGGRYEQYF.

V and J are TRBV2 and TRBJ1-2; 7 bases agree with TRBD1. CDR3 length: 14 residues. CDR1 is SNHLY and CDR2 is FYNNEI in the germline V gene. V was clipped by 7 bases and J by 4 bases; unmatched bases: 9. The CDR3 sequence: CASTRDRDGYGYTF. The CDR3 region has the DNA TGTGCCAGCACAAGAGACAGGGATGGCTATGGCTACACCTTC.

The chain combines TRBV5-1 with TRBJ2-7; 9 nucleotides align to TRBD2. Germline CDR1 SGHRS, CDR2 YFSETQ. The junction had 7 bases not matched to a gene; V was cut back by 0 bases and J by 3 bases. The CDR3 loop spans 16 amino acids. The CDR3 DNA reads as TGCGCCAGCAGCTTGGCGGCGATTAGCGGGAGCTACGAGCAGTACTTC. This translates into CASSLAAISGSYEQYF.

This clonotype showed up just a few times. The chain carries TRBV7-3 and TRBJ2-2, with D perhaps TRBD2 (5 bases). V dropped 1 base and J dropped 4 bases, with 10 bases sitting between them. The CDR3 has 15 residues. Germline CDR1 SGHTA, CDR2 FQGTGA. The CDR3 coding sequence is TGTGCCAGCAGCTTAAACCGGGGATCCACCGGGGAGCTGTTTTTT. It codes for CASSLNRGSTGELFF.

The chain combines TRBV11-2 with TRBJ2-7; TRBD1 matches 8 bases. With the DNA end fitting TRBJ2-4 better, the J assignment may be wrong. CDR3 length: 15 amino acids. The germline gives CDR1 SGHAT, CDR2 FQNNGV. The CDR3: CASSPVRGRTNIQYF. CDR3 DNA sequence: TGTGCCAGCAGCCCAGTCAGGGGGCGGACAAACATTCAGTACTTC.

The count of this clonotype is one. The V call is TRBV7-3, the J call TRBJ2-7; TRBD1 agrees at 9 bases. Germline CDR1 and CDR2: SGHTA and FQGTGA. CDR3 length: 15 residues. V shed 4 bases, J shed 6 bases, and the junction held 10 bases outside the gene matches. CDR3 amino acids: CASSSSGTGNSEQYF. CDR3 DNA sequence: TGTGCCAGCAGCTCGTCCGGGACAGGGAACTCCGAGCAGTACTTC. Combining the CDR3 with reference TRBV7-3 and TRBJ2-7 gives the whole variable domain GAGVSQTPSNKVTEKGKYVELRCDPISGHTALYWYRQSLGQGPEFLIYFQGTGAADDSGLPNDRFFAVRPEGSVSTLKIQRTERGDSAVYLCASSSSGTGNSEQYFGPGTRLTVT.

The chain carries TRBV19 and TRBJ1-5, with D unresolved. This CDR3 spans 13 amino acids. V was shortened by 3 bases and J by 2 bases, with 5 bases between the two germline ends. Germline V lookup: CDR1 LNHDA, CDR2 SQIVND (reference sequence). The CDR3 region is CASSIGGNQPQHF. As DNA, the CDR3 is TGTGCCAGTAGTATCGGAGGCAATCAGCCCCAGCATTTT.

V usage is TRBV5-4 and J usage is TRBJ1-2; maybe TRBD1 (5 bases). The germline gives CDR1 SGHNT, CDR2 YYREEE (reference sequence). V gave up 0 bases and J gave up 2 bases, with 11 bases separating them. The CDR3 is made up of 15 amino acids. The DNA for the CDR3 is TGTGCCAGCAGCTTGGCCGGGACGAAAAACTATGGCTACACCTTC. Translating gives CASSLAGTKNYGYTF.

This rearrangement joins TRBV6-1 to TRBJ1-1; D possibly corresponds to TRBD1 (5 bases). V was pared by 7 bases and J by 2 bases, with 11 bases between. The CDR3 loop spans 13 amino acids. The germline CDR1 and CDR2 sequences are MNHNS and SASEGT. The CDR3 bases are TGTGCCAGCACCAAAGGGACCAACACTGAAGCTTTCTTT. Residues: CASTKGTNTEAFF.